The 29 T cell receptor beta chains below all came from one sample that was sequenced in a study of cytomegalovirus exposure and HLA in healthy donors. The study ran its PCR with 60 Vbeta and 13 Jbeta primers. This table comes from immunoSEQ multiplex PCR, and its TCRdb copy is limited to in-frame clones, with some not included. The table lists under 200,000 clones. Sequenced material: PBMCs. The origin of the receptors is a man aged 25 to 45 in good health and CMV-seronegative.

This chain connects TRBV27 to TRBJ2-7; a possible D gene is TRBD2 (6 bases). Trimming shortened V by 0 bases and J by 3 bases, and 9 bases separated the two germline ends. Germline V lookup: CDR1 MNHEY, CDR2 SMNVEV (reference sequence). The CDR3 has 14 amino acids. The CDR3 region is CASSLSWGDYEQYF. The DNA for the CDR3 is TGTGCCAGCAGTTTATCTTGGGGGGACTACGAGCAGTACTTC.

This CDR3 is CASSPTTGLQGVYGYTF. In DNA form, the CDR3 reads TGTGCCAGCAGCCCGACTACGGGACTTCAAGGGGTCTATGGCTACACCTTC. The chain recombines TRBV7-8 with TRBJ1-2, with D possibly TRBD1 on 5 matching bases. V gave up 5 bases and J gave up 4 bases, with 23 bases separating them. CDR1 and CDR2 (germline): SGHVS, FQNEAQ. CDR3 length: 17 amino acids.

The chain combines TRBV4-1 with TRBJ2-1; a possible D gene is TRBD1 (6 bases). Trimming pared 0 bases from V and 5 bases from J, leaving 17 bases between. This CDR3 region has 17 residues. From germline, CDR1 is MGHRA and CDR2 YSYEKL. DNA of the CDR3: TGCGCCAGCAGCCAAGACCCGACAGGTCGTGCCAACAATGAGCAGTTCTTC. Amino acids: CASSQDPTGRANNEQFF.

The chain joins TRBV5-1 to TRBJ2-7; TRBD2 matches at 10 bases. The CDR3 sequence is 19 residues long. V trimming: 2 bases; J trimming: 4 bases; junction bases outside the gene matches: 18. CDR1 and CDR2 (germline): SGHRS, YFSETQ. The CDR3 is CASSFTSGTLSGQAYEQYF. CDR3 DNA: TGCGCCAGCAGCTTTACTAGCGGGACCCTTTCAGGTCAGGCTTACGAGCAGTACTTC.

The J gene is TRBJ1-5, the V gene TRBV21-1; the table calls TRBD1, which could not be checked here. TRBV21-1 is a pseudogene segment. The CDR3 consists of 15 residues. The chain's CDR3 is CASSKETGDYQPQHF. The CDR3 DNA reads as TGTGCCAGCAGCAAAGAAACAGGGGATTATCAGCCCCAGCATTTT.

The rearrangement links TRBV30 to TRBJ2-1, with 9 bases aligning to TRBD1. This CDR3 spans 14 amino acids. V dropped 0 bases and J dropped 9; count of bases not matched to a gene: 6. Germline assignment: CDR1 GTSNPN and CDR2 SVGIG (reference sequence). CDR3 protein: CAWSVRDRVGEQFF. The CDR3 bases are TGTGCCTGGAGTGTAAGGGACAGGGTGGGTGAGCAGTTCTTC. Based on the CDR3 plus reference TRBV30 and TRBJ2-1, the full variable domain is SQTIHQWPATLVQPVGSPLSLECTVEGTSNPNLYWYRQAAGRGLQLLFYSVGIGQISSEVPQNLSASRPQDRQFILSSKKLLLSDSGFYLCAWSVRDRVGEQFFGPGTRLTVL.

The chain uses TRBV29-1 and TRBJ1-2; D gene uncertain. V dropped 1 base and J dropped 0 bases, with 9 bases sitting between them. This CDR3 comprises 14 residues. Germline V gene sequence: CDR1 SQVTM, CDR2 ANQGSEA. CDR3 in DNA: TGCAGCGTTGAAGGGGCCAAGTCTAACTATGGCTACACCTTC. It translates to CSVEGAKSNYGYTF.

This chain connects TRBV19 to TRBJ2-7, with 7 bases matching TRBD1. This CDR3 comprises 15 residues. V shed 3 bases and J 1 base; nucleotides not matched to a gene: 6. Germline lookup yields CDR1 LNHDA and CDR2 SQIVND (reference sequence). DNA of the CDR3: TGTGCCAGTAGTATGGCGTCGGGACAGTCCTACGAGCAGTACTTC. This encodes CASSMASGQSYEQYF. Using reference TRBV19 and TRBJ2-7 for the parts outside the CDR3, the full variable domain is DGGITQSPKYLFRKEGQNVTLSCEQNLNHDAMYWYRQDPGQGLRLIYYSQIVNDFQKGDIAEGYSVSREKKESFPLTVTSAQKNPTAFYLCASSMASGQSYEQYFGPGTRLTVT.

The chain recombines TRBV30 with TRBJ2-3; 7 bases map to TRBD2. CDR3 length: 16 amino acids. V was pared by 3 bases and J by 8 bases, with 17 bases of the junction left unmatched. From germline, CDR1 is GTSNPN and CDR2 SVGIG (reference sequence). The CDR3 coding sequence is TGTGCCTGGAGATTTGGGAGGGCGGGAGAAGAAGGTACGCAGTATTTT. Protein product: CAWRFGRAGEEGTQYF.

V and J are TRBV19 and TRBJ1-5; D perhaps matches TRBD1 (5 bases). CDR3 length: 15 residues. In germline, CDR1 is LNHDA, CDR2 SQIVND (reference sequence). V was trimmed by 3 bases and J by 6 bases, leaving 15 bases between them. The CDR3 DNA is TGTGCCAGTAGTATGGGGCAGGGATCCAGTCAGCCCCAGCATTTT. This sequence encodes CASSMGQGSSQPQHF.

This chain uses TRBV10-1 with TRBJ1-1, with a possible D match to TRBD1 (6 bases). Deletions cut 2 bases from V and 6 bases from J, with 10 bases between. CDR3 size: 13 residues. Germline lookup yields CDR1 WNHNN and CDR2 SYGVQD (reference sequence). The CDR3 sequence is CASSEPGGPEAFF. CDR3 bases: TGCGCCAGCAGTGAGCCCGGGGGGCCTGAAGCTTTCTTT.

V usage is TRBV6-5 and J usage is TRBJ2-6; TRBD1 might be the D (6 bases). The ends were cut back, 0 bases at V and 4 bases at J, with 10 bases in the middle. CDR1 and CDR2 (germline): MNHEY, SVGAGI. The CDR3 runs 16 residues. Written as DNA, the CDR3 is TGTGCCAGCAGTTACTCCGCAGGGGCGGGGGCCAACGTCCTGACTTTC. Amino acid sequence: CASSYSAGAGANVLTF.

In DNA form, the CDR3 reads TGCGCCAGCAGCTTGGGGACTAGCGGGAGGATCAACGAGCAGTACTTC. Residues: CASSLGTSGRINEQYF. The chain employs TRBV5-1 and TRBJ2-7; 14 bases fit TRBD2. V lost 0 bases to trimming and J lost 5 bases; unmatched junction nucleotides: 4. The CDR3 spans 16 residues. The germline V gene encodes CDR1 SGHRS and CDR2 YFSETQ.

As regards this clone: Relative to the germline gene, one junction end is altered; a read error may explain this. The chain joins TRBV19 to TRBJ1-4, with 8 positions matching TRBD1. This CDR3 spans 14 amino acids. Germline assignment: CDR1 LNHDA and CDR2 SQIVND (reference sequence). CDR3 in DNA: TGTGCCACCCAGGTGGGACAGGAGAATGAAAAGCTGTTTTTT. Translated, it gives CATQVGQENEKLFF.

The chain employs TRBV4-1 and TRBJ1-4; D is uncertain. The germline gives CDR1 MGHRA, CDR2 YSYEKL. Trimming took 2 bases from V and 0 from J, leaving 7 bases between them. CDR3 length: 15 residues. In DNA form, the CDR3 reads TGCGCCAGCAGCCAACAGGATGCAACTAATGAAAAACTGTTTTTT. Translating it yields CASSQQDATNEKLFF.

The J gene is TRBJ2-2, the V gene TRBV11-3; 9 bases fit TRBD1. The J segment lost 3 bases and the V segment lost 5 bases, leaving 7 bases of the junction unmatched. Per germline, CDR1 SGHNT and CDR2 YENEEA. The CDR3 is 16 amino acids. The CDR3 here is CASSAGTGSYTGELFF. DNA of the CDR3: TGTGCCAGCAGCGCTGGGACAGGGTCGTACACCGGGGAGCTGTTTTTT. Complete variable domain (other parts from reference TRBV11-3 and TRBJ2-2): EAGVVQSPRYKIIEKKQPVAFWCNPISGHNTLYWYLQNLGQGPELLIRYENEEAVDDSQLPKDRFSAERLKGVDSTLKIQPAELGDSAVYLCASSAGTGSYTGELFFGEGSRLTVL.

The chain recombines TRBV4-1 with TRBJ1-2; D is undetermined. In germline, CDR1 is MGHRA, CDR2 YSYEKL. The V and J ends lost 0 bases and 4 bases respectively, with 3 bases between them. The CDR3 spans 12 residues. CDR3 region: CASSQEAYGYTF. CDR3 nucleotides: TGCGCCAGCAGCCAAGAGGCCTATGGCTACACCTTC.

The chain has TRBV2 and TRBJ1-2, with unresolved D. This CDR3 has 11 residues. Germline CDR1 and CDR2: SNHLY and FYNNEI. Trimming stripped 3 bases from V and 12 bases from J, with 11 bases between. The chain's CDR3 is CASSDWAAHTF. CDR3 sequence (DNA): TGTGCCAGCAGTGATTGGGCAGCCCACACCTTC.

The rearrangement joins TRBV30 to TRBJ2-1, with D unresolved. This CDR3 is 13 amino acids long. From germline, CDR1 is GTSNPN and CDR2 SVGIG (reference sequence). Trimming stripped 0 bases from V and 5 bases from J, with 8 bases between. The CDR3 spells CAWSVNSHNEQFF. In nucleotides, the CDR3 is TGTGCCTGGAGTGTAAACAGCCACAATGAGCAGTTCTTC. Full variable domain (outside the CDR3, taken from reference TRBV30 and TRBJ2-1): SQTIHQWPATLVQPVGSPLSLECTVEGTSNPNLYWYRQAAGRGLQLLFYSVGIGQISSEVPQNLSASRPQDRQFILSSKKLLLSDSGFYLCAWSVNSHNEQFFGPGTRLTVL.

This rearrangement joins TRBV7-2 to TRBJ2-7; 8 bases are a match to TRBD2. V shed 2 bases and J 0 bases; nucleotides not matched to a gene: 3. The CDR3 covers 15 residues. Germline CDR1 is SGHTA and CDR2 is FQGNSA. This CDR3 is CASSLRAGDSYEQYF. In DNA, the CDR3 is TGTGCCAGCAGCTTACGAGCGGGGGACTCCTACGAGCAGTACTTC.

The gene calls are TRBV5-4 and TRBJ2-5; 9 bases are a match to TRBD2. The ends lost 4 bases at V and 4 bases at J; junction bases unmatched: 11. CDR3 length: 16 residues. Germline V gene data show CDR1 as SGHNT and CDR2 as YYREEE (reference sequence). The DNA for the CDR3 is TGTGCCAGCAGCCGGCTTTTAGCGGGGGCAGCAGAGACCCAGTACTTC. This codes for CASSRLLAGAAETQYF.

The chain links TRBV4-3 to TRBJ2-3, with a weak D call TRBD2 (5 bases). This CDR3 has 14 residues. CDR1 is LGHNA and CDR2 is YSLEER in the germline V gene. Trimming pared 4 bases from V and 1 base from J, leaving 9 bases between. The CDR3 loop is CASSLLSGTDTQYF. Here the CDR3 DNA reads TGCGCCAGCAGCCTTCTTAGCGGCACAGATACGCAGTATTTT.

This sequence joins TRBV11-2 and TRBJ2-1, with D possibly being TRBD1 (5 bases). V lost 1 base to trimming and J lost 10 bases, with 20 bases between them. CDR1 is SGHAT and CDR2 is FQNNGV in the germline V gene. This CDR3 spans 16 amino acids. CDR3 amino acids: CASSLAGWGHDSEQFF. CDR3 DNA: TGTGCCAGCAGCTTAGCAGGGTGGGGCCACGATTCCGAGCAGTTCTTC. Filled out from reference TRBV11-2 and TRBJ2-1, the complete variable domain reads EAGVAQSPRYKIIEKRQSVAFWCNPISGHATLYWYQQILGQGPKLLIQFQNNGVVDDSQLPKDRFSAERLKGVDSTLKIQPAKLEDSAVYLCASSLAGWGHDSEQFFGPGTRLTVL.

The chain has TRBV10-3 and TRBJ1-5; D remains unclear. Germline V gene lookup returns CDR1 ENHRY and CDR2 SYGVKD. This CDR3 contains 13 residues. Trimming cost V 9 bases and J 1 base, with 10 bases left between them. CDR3 in amino acids: CAISPGSNQPQHF. In DNA, the CDR3 is TGTGCCATTTCCCCCGGGAGCAATCAGCCCCAGCATTTT.

This chain joins TRBV19 and TRBJ1-5; the D is unclear. CDR3 length: 13 residues. The V and J ends lost 7 bases and 3 bases respectively, with 10 bases between them. The V gene's germline CDR1 is LNHDA and CDR2 SQIVND (reference sequence). The CDR3 protein is CASIPGYNQPQHF. The CDR3 coding sequence is TGTGCCAGTATCCCGGGGTACAATCAGCCCCAGCATTTT.

This sequence joins TRBV10-3 and TRBJ2-3; 10 nucleotides align to TRBD2. After removal of 6 bases from V and 5 bases from J, the junction contained 5 bases not matched to a gene. CDR1 and CDR2 from the germline V gene are ENHRY and SYGVKD. The CDR3 totals 14 residues. The CDR3 here is CAIRASGSRDTQYF. In nucleotides, the CDR3 is TGTGCCATCAGGGCTAGCGGGAGTAGAGATACGCAGTATTTT.

This chain uses TRBV6-5 with TRBJ1-4; weak D call: TRBD1 (6 bases). V lost 5 bases, J lost 3 bases, and 13 bases lay in between. Germline V gene lookup returns CDR1 MNHEY and CDR2 SVGAGI. This CDR3 has 15 amino acids. The CDR3: CASSPRGPPNEKLFF. The CDR3 nucleotides read TGTGCCAGCAGTCCCAGGGGTCCCCCTAATGAAAAACTGTTTTTT.

The rearrangement joins TRBV4-1 to TRBJ2-1; D gene ambiguous. Trimming took off 1 base at V and 0 bases at J, with 7 bases between the two ends. Germline V lookup: CDR1 MGHRA, CDR2 YSYEKL. The CDR3 runs to 15 residues. CDR3 sequence reads: CASSQVQNSYNEQFF. CDR3 bases: TGCGCCAGCAGCCAAGTACAAAACTCCTACAATGAGCAGTTCTTC.

The chain links TRBV28 to TRBJ1-5, with D unclear. The CDR3 extends over 13 amino acids. V was cut by 5 bases and J by 3 bases, with 8 bases left in between. Germline-derived CDR1 and CDR2 are MDHEN and SYDVKM. The DNA of the CDR3 is TGTGCCAGCAGTGCGGGCGTCAATCAGCCCCAGCATTTT. Encoded protein: CASSAGVNQPQHF.